These 19 T cell receptor beta chains originate from one sample sequenced in a study of blood T cell repertoires in COVID-19. Sequencing used immunoSEQ multiplex PCR; TCRdb keeps in-frame clones, though not all of them. The repertoire holds 110,000 or so clones, with about 85% as singletons. Material: peripheral blood. The receptors originated from a human donor in a cohort sampled during active COVID-19.

This clone has just a few counts. The J gene is TRBJ2-7, the V gene TRBV6-5, with TRBD2 matching 9 bases. CDR3 length: 15 amino acids. V dropped 7 bases and J dropped 1; count of bases not matched to a gene: 8. Germline CDR1 MNHEY, CDR2 SVGAGI. Here the CDR3 DNA reads TGTGCCAGCACCCCGGGAAGCGGGGGGTCCTACGAGCAGTACTTC. Protein sequence: CASTPGSGGSYEQYF.

The gene calls are TRBV29-1 and TRBJ2-1; 7 bases line up with TRBD1. After removal of 0 bases from V and 7 bases from J, the junction contained 3 bases not matched to a gene. Germline V gene data show CDR1 as SQVTM and CDR2 as ANQGSEA. The CDR3 contains 13 residues. The CDR3 spells CSVEDVRGNEQFF. The CDR3 DNA reads as TGCAGCGTTGAAGATGTCAGGGGGAATGAGCAGTTCTTC.

The CDR3 sequence: CASSQAGFRTNEKLFF. Here the CDR3 DNA reads TGTGCCAGCAGCCAGGCAGGGTTTCGGACTAATGAAAAACTGTTTTTT. This rearrangement joins TRBV11-2 to TRBJ1-4, with a possible D match to TRBD1 (5 bases). Germline V gene data show CDR1 as SGHAT and CDR2 as FQNNGV. The V and J ends lost 5 bases and 2 bases respectively, with 15 bases between them. CDR3 size: 16 residues.

This chain links TRBV19 with TRBJ1-1; TRBD1 matches 7 bases. CDR3 size: 17 residues. V shed 6 bases and J 1 base; nucleotides not matched to a gene: 14. Germline CDR1 reads LNHDA; CDR2 reads SQIVND (reference sequence). The CDR3, as DNA: TGTGCCAGTAGACAGCGACAGGGCAAAGGGACGAACACTGAAGCTTTCTTT. It is translated as CASRQRQGKGTNTEAFF.

The chain employs TRBV30 and TRBJ1-6, with a tentative D call TRBD1 (5 bases). V lost 4 bases and J lost 7, with 14 bases in between. Germline CDR1 and CDR2: GTSNPN and SVGIG (reference sequence). The CDR3 length is 14 residues. CDR3 amino acids: CAWNRGSGNSPLHF. The CDR3 DNA is TGTGCCTGGAATAGGGGATCCGGGAATTCACCCCTCCACTTT.

The chain recombines TRBV10-3 with TRBJ2-3; 10 nucleotides match TRBD1. Germline V gene data show CDR1 as ENHRY and CDR2 as SYGVKD. V gave up 6 bases and J gave up 1 base; unmatched junction bases: 1. CDR3 length: 14 amino acids. The CDR3 sequence is CAIRGTGGTDTQYF. The CDR3, as DNA: TGTGCCATCAGAGGGACAGGGGGCACAGATACGCAGTATTTT.

The gene calls are TRBV29-1 and TRBJ2-3; 7 bases line up with TRBD1. There are 14 residues in the CDR3. Germline V lookup: CDR1 SQVTM, CDR2 ANQGSEA. With 7 bases clipped from V and 4 bases from J, the junction kept 11 bases outside the gene matches. The chain's CDR3 is CSAADRLGPDTQYF. The CDR3 DNA reads as TGCAGCGCAGCGGACAGGTTGGGTCCAGATACGCAGTATTTT.

This clone was seen a handful of times. V gene TRBV11-3 combines with J gene TRBJ2-3; 8 bases agree with TRBD1. This CDR3 region has 12 residues. Germline CDR1 SGHNT, CDR2 YENEEA. J gave up 11 bases and V 4 bases, and 5 bases lay outside the gene matches. CDR3 in DNA: TGTGCCAGCAGCTCTAGGGACAGGAAGCAGTATTTT. This codes for CASSSRDRKQYF.

This clone was observed once. This chain's CDR3 is CASSSRQGDSGNTIYF. The CDR3, as DNA: TGTGCCAGTAGTTCAAGACAGGGAGACTCTGGAAACACCATATATTTT. The chain carries TRBV19 and TRBJ1-3, with 7 bases identical to TRBD1. This CDR3 region has 16 residues. The trim removed 5 bases at V and 0 bases at J, leaving 7 bases unmatched. Germline CDR1 reads LNHDA; CDR2 reads SQIVND (reference sequence). The whole variable domain, filled in from reference TRBV19 and TRBJ1-3, reads DGGITQSPKYLFRKEGQNVTLSCEQNLNHDAMYWYRQDPGQGLRLIYYSQIVNDFQKGDIAEGYSVSREKKESFPLTVTSAQKNPTAFYLCASSSRQGDSGNTIYFGEGSWLTVV.

The chain uses TRBV3-1 (or the pseudogene TRBV3-2) and TRBJ2-7, with D possibly being TRBD2 (6 bases). Trimming pared 5 bases from V and 4 bases from J, leaving 18 bases between. CDR3 size: 15 residues. CDR1 is LGHDT and CDR2 is YNNKEL in the germline V gene (reference sequence). CDR3 nucleotide sequence: TGTGCCAGCAGCGCCGCGCAGGGAGGTTCGTACGAGCAGTACTTC. Translation: CASSAAQGGSYEQYF.

This clone has a handful of counts. This chain connects TRBV5-4 to TRBJ2-3; 8 bases agree with TRBD2. Trimming took 4 bases from V and 3 from J; bases not matched to a gene: 19. The germline gives CDR1 SGHNT, CDR2 YYREEE (reference sequence). The CDR3 sequence is 19 residues long. The CDR3 DNA reads as TGTGCCAGCAGCGCTGATCCGGGACTAGGAGCATTGGGGACAGATACGCAGTATTTT. Translated: CASSADPGLGALGTDTQYF.

The V gene is TRBV6-6, the J gene TRBJ2-3; 15 nucleotides line up with TRBD2. V dropped 5 bases and J dropped 3; count of bases not matched to a gene: 6. From germline, CDR1 is MNHNY and CDR2 SVGAGI (reference sequence). CDR3 size: 17 residues. The CDR3 sequence: CASSLGLAGGSTDTQYF. CDR3 DNA: TGTGCCAGCAGTCTCGGACTAGCGGGGGGGTCAACAGATACGCAGTATTTT.

The rearrangement joins TRBV12-5 to TRBJ1-6; TRBD1 is a possible D gene (6 bases). The length of the CDR3 is 12 residues. The V gene's germline CDR1 is LGHNT and CDR2 FRNRAP. V was trimmed by 6 bases and J by 9 bases, leaving 9 bases between them. The chain's CDR3 is CASGTGVSPLHF. The CDR3 DNA sequence: TGTGCTAGTGGGACAGGAGTTTCACCCCTCCACTTT.

Comments on this clone: An end of the junction does not agree with germline; a read error may underlie this. This chain joins TRBV15 and TRBJ2-1; 14 bases align to TRBD2. The germline CDR1 and CDR2 sequences are LNHNV and YYDKDF (reference sequence). The CDR3 is made up of 20 amino acids. The CDR3 loop reads CATSREKPGLAGVDYNEQFF. CDR3 DNA sequence: TGTGCCACCAGCCGAGAAAAGCCGGGACTAGCGGGAGTCGATTACAATGAGCAGTTCTTC.

The V call is TRBV28, the J call TRBJ2-3; 10 nucleotides line up with TRBD2. CDR3 length: 14 amino acids. After removal of 3 bases from V and 9 bases from J, the junction contained 6 bases not matched to a gene. CDR1 and CDR2 (germline): MDHEN, SYDVKM. The CDR3 nucleotides read TGTGCCAGCAGTTTGGGGTCTAGCGGGAGCACGCAGTATTTT. It codes for CASSLGSSGSTQYF. Looking up the rest from reference TRBV28 and TRBJ2-3 gives the full variable domain: DVKVTQSSRYLVKRTGEKVFLECVQDMDHENMFWYRQDPGLGLRLIYFSYDVKMKEKGDIPEGYSVSREKKERFSLILESASTNQTSMYLCASSLGSSGSTQYFGPGTRLTVL.

The gene calls are TRBV25-1 and TRBJ1-4; D unresolved. Trimming removed 6 bases from V and 4 bases from J, with 12 bases in between. Germline V CDR1 and CDR2: MGHDK, SYGVNS. This CDR3 is built from 14 residues. This CDR3 is CASRMAGFNEKLFF. The CDR3 DNA reads as TGTGCCAGCAGGATGGCGGGCTTTAATGAAAAACTGTTTTTT.

The table lists this clone with a count of one. The chain employs TRBV4-1 and TRBJ2-1; D perhaps matches TRBD2 (6 bases). This CDR3 region has 17 residues. Germline V gene data show CDR1 as MGHRA and CDR2 as YSYEKL. Trimming removed 1 base from V and 0 bases from J, with 13 bases in between. The CDR3 reads CASSQAGGRSSYNEQFF. CDR3 nucleotide sequence: TGCGCCAGCAGCCAAGCCGGGGGTCGCAGCTCCTACAATGAGCAGTTCTTC.

This chain joins TRBV19 and TRBJ1-6; D remains ambiguous. The CDR3 spans 15 residues. The V and J ends lost 7 bases and 3 bases respectively, with 13 bases between them. From germline, CDR1 is LNHDA and CDR2 SQIVND (reference sequence). CDR3: CASKEGAGYNSPLHF. DNA for the CDR3: TGTGCCAGTAAGGAGGGCGCGGGCTATAATTCACCCCTCCACTTT.

The chain uses TRBV5-4 and TRBJ2-7, with D possibly matching TRBD2 (6 bases). Germline V gene sequence: CDR1 SGHNT, CDR2 YYREEE (reference sequence). Trimming left V 1 base short and J 6 bases short, with 11 bases between. This CDR3 comprises 13 residues. The CDR3 sequence: CASSLPGGREQYF. The CDR3 bases are TGTGCCAGCAGCTTGCCCGGGGGTCGCGAGCAGTACTTC.